This is a list of T cell receptor beta chains from one sample in a study of shared clonotypes between healthy human individuals. Using immunoSEQ multiplex PCR, the repertoire was profiled, and TCRdb retains in-frame clones only, with some absent. The sample holds under 200,000 clones; just under 95% are singletons and the top ten take approximately 0.07%. The specimen was naive CD4+ T cells sorted from blood. The receptor set was obtained from a woman aged 30 to 39 in good health. Each CDR3 is given with its conserved first and last residue. The D gene is left open where the match is weak. Not every row has a clone size; where given, it reads once, few, many or a size class.

- - TRBJ1-2 TRBV2 TGTGCCAGCAGTGAAACAGGCTATGGCTACACCTTC CASSETGYGYTF
- - TRBJ2-4 TRBV13 TGTGCCAGCAGCTTAGCAGGGTCGCCAAACATTCAGTACTTC CASSLAGSPNIQYF
TRBD1 - TRBJ1-2 TRBV7-9 TGTGCCAGCAGCTTAGAGGGACAGGCGTACTATGGCTACACCTTC CASSLEGQAYYGYTF
- - TRBJ2-7 TRBV5-1 TGCGCCAGCAGCTACCTAAATGAGCAGTACTTC CASSYLNEQYF
TRBD1 - TRBJ1-1 TRBV5-1 TGCGCCAGCAGCGAACAGGGGTTGACTGAAGCTTTCTTT CASSEQGLTEAFF
- - TRBJ2-2 TRBV7-9 TGTGCCAGCAGCTTAGAGGTACTAGGACCGTCCGGGGAGCTGTTTTTT CASSLEVLGPSGELFF
TRBD1 - TRBJ1-4 TRBV4-1 TGCGCCAGCAGCCAAGGACAGGGGGCCGAAAAACTGTTTTTT CASSQGQGAEKLFF
- once TRBJ1-2 TRBV7-2 TGTGCCAGCAGCCAACAGGCAGGGGCCCCGGGCTACACCTTC CASSQQAGAPGYTF
- - TRBJ2-6 TRBV11-2 TGTGCCAGCAGCTTAGTGCCGGGTTCGGCTGGGGCCAACGTCCTGACTTTC CASSLVPGSAGANVLTF
TRBD2 - TRBJ2-2 TRBV4-1 TGCGCCAGCAGCCGGGGACTTGGGACTAGCCCCGGGGAGCTGTTTTTT CASSRGLGTSPGELFF
- once TRBJ2-7 TRBV4-1 TGCGCCAGCAGCCAAGATACTGGGACGCCTTCCTACGAGCAGTACTTC CASSQDTGTPSYEQYF
- - TRBJ2-7 TRBV4-1 TGCGCCAGCACAATGGGGGCGGAAAACGAGCAGTACTTC CASTMGAENEQYF
- - TRBJ1-4 TRBV4-1 TGCGCCAGCAGCCAAGATTCTGGGGCCGGAAACCTTCATGAAAAACTGTTTTTT CASSQDSGAGNLHEKLFF
- - TRBJ2-5 TRBV2 TGTGCCAGCAGTGTTCGTGGTCCAGAGACCCAGTACTTC CASSVRGPETQYF
TRBD2 - TRBJ2-5 TRBV4-2 TGTGCCAGCAGCCAAGACCTAGCGGGAGTTCACGTCCCCCGAGAGCAGTACTTC CASSQDLAGVHVPREQYF